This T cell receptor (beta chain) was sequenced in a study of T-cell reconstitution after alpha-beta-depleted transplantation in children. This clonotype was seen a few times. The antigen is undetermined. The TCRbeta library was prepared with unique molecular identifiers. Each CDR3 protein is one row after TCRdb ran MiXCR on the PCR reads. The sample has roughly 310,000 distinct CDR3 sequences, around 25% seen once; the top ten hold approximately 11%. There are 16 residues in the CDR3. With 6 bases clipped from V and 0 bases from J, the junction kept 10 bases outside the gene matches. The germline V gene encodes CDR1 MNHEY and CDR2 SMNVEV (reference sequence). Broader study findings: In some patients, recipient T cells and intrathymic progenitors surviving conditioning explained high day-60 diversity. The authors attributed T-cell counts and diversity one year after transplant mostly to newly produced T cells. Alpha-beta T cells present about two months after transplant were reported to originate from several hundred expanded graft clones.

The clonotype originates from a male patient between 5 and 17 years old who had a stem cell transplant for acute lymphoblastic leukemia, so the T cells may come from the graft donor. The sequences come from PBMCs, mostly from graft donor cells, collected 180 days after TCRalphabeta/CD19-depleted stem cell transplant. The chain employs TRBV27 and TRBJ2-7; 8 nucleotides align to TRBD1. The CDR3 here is CASSDTWGQASYEQYF. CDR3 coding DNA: TGTGCCAGCAGCGATACATGGGGACAGGCCTCCTACGAGCAGTACTTC.